The clone carrying this T cell receptor beta chain was seen at least ten times. Antigen specificity is unknown. Researchers used genomic DNA as the template to profile TCR beta VDJ and CDR3. TCRdb re-derived calls from the reads in MiXCR, one entry per CDR3 protein. The sample has 180,000 or so distinct CDR3 sequences; around half are singletons. Germline V lookup: CDR1 KGHDR, CDR2 SFDVKD. Trimming stripped 2 bases from V and 2 bases from J, with 12 bases between. The CDR3 totals 15 residues. The data were taken from a study of CD8+CD57+ T cells in acquired aplastic anemia. Overall study context: DNA recovered from sorted CD4+ and CD8+ cells had a mean of approximately 3 ug. Some 9.9 million reads were obtained on average for healthy donor CD4+ cells. Overall study results and limits: Twenty-nine was the count of CD8+ CDR3 sequences that patients shared with controls.

The chain joins TRBV24-1 to TRBJ2-7; D is perhaps TRBD1 or TRBD2 (5 bases each). This receptor was taken from a human donor in good health. Input material: sorted CD4+, CD8+, or CD8+CD57+ T cells (not recorded which) from PBMCs. The CDR3 DNA is TGTGCCACCAGTGATTCCCGGGGCAGAACCTACGAGCAGTACTTC. The encoded protein is CATSDSRGRTYEQYF.